This T cell receptor (beta chain) was identified in a study of T cells after yellow fever vaccination. Germline V CDR1 and CDR2: GTSNPN, SVGIG (reference sequence). The V end lost 1 base, the J end lost 12 bases, and 16 bases lay between the germline ends. The CDR3 is 12 residues long. In TCRdb, the 5' RACE reads were re-called with MiXCR into one record per CDR3 protein. The sample consists of about 360,000 distinct CDR3 sequences, around 6.4% of them appearing once. This receptor was identified in a man aged 30 to 45 who received the YFV17D yellow fever vaccine. The chain employs TRBV30 and TRBJ2-7, with D possibly being TRBD1 (5 bases). The material was PBMCs, obtained 5 days after the yellow fever booster vaccination. The CDR3 region is CAWSDGLRGPYF. CDR3 DNA: TGTGCCTGGAGTGACGGTCTTAGGGGCCCGTACTTC.